A single T cell receptor (beta chain) is shown here with its context. Its antigen is not known. Since a much larger clone is just one base distant, this may be a read error. For TCR beta, libraries came from iRepertoire HTBI primers and Arm-PCR of CDR3 regions. MiXCR was run by TCRdb on the multiplex PCR reads, yielding one entry per CDR3 protein. Of roughly 500,000 distinct CDR3 sequences in the sample, under 25% were seen once. The sample is drawn from a study of regulatory T cells in long-lasting Graves disease. As for the study in general: Graves' disease counted as persistent after over 5 years of antithyroid drugs with positive TSH receptor antibodies. Study conclusions and caveats: What was studied was peripheral blood only, and not thyroid tissue.

V was pared by 1 base and J by 4 bases, with 10 bases between. Germline V lookup: CDR1 LGHDT, CDR2 YNNKEL (reference sequence). CDR3 length: 14 amino acids. Time point of the sample: persistent/refractory GD, antithyroid drugs over 5 years with positive TRAb. Scientists built the TCR library using RNA that was extracted from PBMCs. This chain links TRBV3-1 with TRBJ1-2; D call uncertain. The sequence derives from a female donor with Graves disease. Sequences were derived from peripheral blood mononuclear cells (PBMCs), sampled when the disease was refractory, from a patient treated with antithyroid drugs. The chain's CDR3 is CASSQGVGTYGYTF. Here the CDR3 DNA reads TGTGCCAGCAGCCAAGGAGTGGGAACCTATGGCTACACCTTC.